This passage covers 8 T cell receptor beta chains from one sample sequenced in a study of blood T cell repertoires in COVID-19. This table comes from immunoSEQ multiplex PCR, and its TCRdb copy is limited to in-frame clones, with some not included. The table has over 120,000 clones, over 70% seen once. Sequenced sample: peripheral blood. The receptors shown here come from a man aged 45-60 years who had recovered from COVID-19.

The chain links TRBV9 to TRBJ1-5; possibly TRBD1 for D (6 bases). The CDR3 sequence is 13 residues long. In germline, CDR1 is SGDLS, CDR2 YYNGEE. V lost 0 bases, J lost 6 bases, and 7 bases lay in between. CDR3 coding DNA: TGTGCCAGCAGCGTAGAAGGGGGTCAGCCCCAGCATTTT. Protein sequence: CASSVEGGQPQHF.

The chain links TRBV7-3 to TRBJ2-2, with TRBD2 as a possible D gene (6 bases). Germline CDR1 and CDR2: SGHTA and FQGTGA. This CDR3 is built from 17 residues. V was trimmed by 5 bases and J by 1 base, leaving 17 bases between them. This CDR3 reads CASSPSGGSWNTGELFF. In DNA, the CDR3 is TGTGCCAGCAGCCCAAGTGGGGGGAGTTGGAACACCGGGGAGCTGTTTTTT.

The V call is TRBV15, the J call TRBJ2-2, with TRBD2 identical over 8 bases. The germline V gene encodes CDR1 LNHNV and CDR2 YYDKDF (reference sequence). Unmatched junction bases numbered 6, after V lost 4 bases and J lost 5 bases. The CDR3 covers 15 residues. The DNA for the CDR3 is TGTGCCACCAGCACTCCGGGGGGGCCGACCGGGGAGCTGTTTTTT. It encodes CATSTPGGPTGELFF. Looking up the rest from reference TRBV15 and TRBJ2-2 gives the full variable domain: DAMVIQNPRYQVTQFGKPVTLSCSQTLNHNVMYWYQQKSSQAPKLLFHYYDKDFNNEADTPDNFQSRRPNTSFCFLDIRSPGLGDTAMYLCATSTPGGPTGELFFGEGSRLTVL.

The genes are TRBV6-5 and TRBJ1-2, with 8 bases aligning to TRBD1. V shed 5 bases and J 8 bases; nucleotides not matched to a gene: 7. This CDR3 comprises 13 residues. The germline V gene encodes CDR1 MNHEY and CDR2 SVGAGI. This CDR3 reads CASSRGQDKGYTF. CDR3 in DNA: TGTGCCAGCAGTCGGGGACAGGACAAGGGCTACACCTTC.

This chain connects TRBV30 to TRBJ2-2, with a weak D call TRBD1 (6 bases). The CDR3 loop spans 13 amino acids. Between the trimmed V and J ends, which lost 0 bases and 7 bases, there was a span of 9 bases. Germline V gives CDR1 GTSNPN, CDR2 SVGIG (reference sequence). The CDR3 is CAWSVPQGGELFF. As DNA, the CDR3 is TGTGCCTGGAGTGTACCACAGGGCGGGGAGCTGTTTTTT.

The chain is built from TRBV9 and TRBJ2-6; the D gene is possibly TRBD1 (6 bases). This CDR3 spans 15 amino acids. The germline V gene has CDR1 SGDLS and CDR2 YYNGEE. V lost 1 base and J 2 bases, leaving 7 bases between the germline ends. The CDR3 spells CASSVSGAGANVLTF. CDR3 DNA sequence: TGTGCCAGCAGCGTATCAGGGGCTGGGGCCAACGTCCTGACTTTC. The whole variable domain, filled in from reference TRBV9 and TRBJ2-6, reads DSGVTQTPKHLITATGQRVTLRCSPRSGDLSVYWYQQSLDQGLQFLIQYYNGEERAKGNILERFSAQQFPDLHSELNLSSLELGDSALYFCASSVSGAGANVLTFGAGSRLTVL.

The J gene is TRBJ1-5, the V gene TRBV6-1; no definite D call. Germline CDR1 reads MNHNS; CDR2 reads SASEGT. The V and J ends lost 1 base and 7 bases respectively, with 11 bases between them. The CDR3 is 14 residues long. In DNA, the CDR3 is TGTGCCAGCAGTGAAGTGGGCCGAGGGCAGCCCCAGCATTTT. Residues: CASSEVGRGQPQHF.

The chain links TRBV14 to TRBJ2-5; D is perhaps TRBD1 (5 bases). The CDR3 is 16 residues long. Trimming left V 0 bases short and J 1 base short, with 12 bases between. Germline V CDR1 and CDR2: SGHDN, FVKESK. This CDR3 reads CASSQETGNIQETQYF. CDR3 nucleotides: TGTGCCAGCAGCCAAGAAACAGGAAACATCCAAGAGACCCAGTACTTC.